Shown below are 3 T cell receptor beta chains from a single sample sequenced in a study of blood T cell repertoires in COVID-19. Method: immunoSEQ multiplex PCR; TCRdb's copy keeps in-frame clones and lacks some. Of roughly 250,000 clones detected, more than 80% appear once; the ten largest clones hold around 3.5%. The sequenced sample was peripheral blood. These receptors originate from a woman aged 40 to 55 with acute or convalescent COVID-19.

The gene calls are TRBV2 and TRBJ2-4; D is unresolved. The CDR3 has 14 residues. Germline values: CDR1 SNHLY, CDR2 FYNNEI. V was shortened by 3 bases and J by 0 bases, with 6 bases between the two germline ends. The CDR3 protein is CASSESIAKNIQYF. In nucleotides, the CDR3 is TGTGCCAGCAGTGAGTCCATAGCCAAAAACATTCAGTACTTC.

The CDR3 sequence is CASSQEPGDAPGTGNTIYF. The DNA of the CDR3 is TGCGCCAGCAGCCAAGAACCGGGGGACGCGCCGGGAACCGGAAACACCATATATTTT. The rearrangement joins TRBV4-1 to TRBJ1-3, with a tentative D call TRBD1 (5 bases). Per the germline V gene, CDR1 is MGHRA and CDR2 is YSYEKL. The CDR3 is made up of 19 amino acids. V shed 0 bases and J shed 4 bases, with 22 bases lying between them.

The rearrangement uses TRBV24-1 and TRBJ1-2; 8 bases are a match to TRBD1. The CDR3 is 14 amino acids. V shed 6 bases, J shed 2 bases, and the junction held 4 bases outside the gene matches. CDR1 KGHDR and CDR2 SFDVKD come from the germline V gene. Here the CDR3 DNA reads TGTGCCACCAGTCCGACAGGGGTAAACTATGGCTACACCTTC. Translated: CATSPTGVNYGYTF.